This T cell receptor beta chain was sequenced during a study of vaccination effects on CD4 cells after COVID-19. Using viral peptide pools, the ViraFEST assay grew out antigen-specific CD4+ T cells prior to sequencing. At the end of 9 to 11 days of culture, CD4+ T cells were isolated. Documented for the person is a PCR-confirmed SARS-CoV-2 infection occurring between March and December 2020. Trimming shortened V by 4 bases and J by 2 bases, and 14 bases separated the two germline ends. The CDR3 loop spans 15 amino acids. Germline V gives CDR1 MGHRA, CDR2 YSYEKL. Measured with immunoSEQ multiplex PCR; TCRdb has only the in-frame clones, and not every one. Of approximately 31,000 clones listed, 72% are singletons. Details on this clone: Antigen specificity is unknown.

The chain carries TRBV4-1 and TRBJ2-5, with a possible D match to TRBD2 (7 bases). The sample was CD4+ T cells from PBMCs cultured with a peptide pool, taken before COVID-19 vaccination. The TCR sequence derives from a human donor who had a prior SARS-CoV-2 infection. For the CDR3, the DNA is TGCGCCAGCAGCCGCACAGGGCGGGGGCAAGAGACCCAGTACTTC. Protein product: CASSRTGRGQETQYF.